The next 32 T cell receptor beta chains were all read from a single sample in a study of cytomegalovirus exposure and HLA in healthy donors. The PCR made use of 60 Vbeta and 13 Jbeta primers. The data were produced by immunoSEQ multiplex PCR, yet TCRdb's version contains in-frame clones alone and is incomplete. The table shows some 90,000 clones, with 75% to 80% occurring only once. Sequencing was performed on PBMCs. Receptor source: a female donor in good health and CMV-seronegative.

This rearrangement joins TRBV2 to TRBJ1-2, with 7 bases identical to TRBD1. The J segment lost 1 base and the V segment lost 4 bases, leaving 9 bases of the junction unmatched. CDR1 is SNHLY and CDR2 is FYNNEI in the germline V gene. CDR3 length: 16 residues. CDR3 DNA sequence: TGTGCCAGCAGTGGTAGAGGGACAGAATTTAACTATGGCTACACCTTC. This encodes CASSGRGTEFNYGYTF.

The chain recombines TRBV27 with TRBJ2-3; 7 bases are a match to TRBD1. The CDR3 runs to 19 residues. Germline V gives CDR1 MNHEY, CDR2 SMNVEV (reference sequence). The V segment lost 1 base and the J segment 1 base; nucleotides outside the gene matches: 14. The CDR3 DNA is TGTGCCAGCAGTTTATTAGTCCGGACAGGTTTCTTGGGCACAGATACGCAGTATTTT. Amino acid sequence: CASSLLVRTGFLGTDTQYF.

The CDR3 DNA is TGCGCCAGCAGTGCCCAGGGGGGGAACACCGGGGAGCTGTTTTTT. Its translation: CASSAQGGNTGELFF. The chain couples TRBV10-1 to TRBJ2-2; D is possibly TRBD1 (7 bases). Per the germline V gene, CDR1 is WNHNN and CDR2 is SYGVQD (reference sequence). The CDR3 runs to 15 residues. Trimming pared 4 bases from V and 1 base from J, leaving 10 bases between.

This rearrangement joins TRBV29-1 to TRBJ2-7; 9 bases agree with TRBD1. The CDR3 covers 13 residues. Per germline, CDR1 SQVTM and CDR2 ANQGSEA. With V trimmed by 4 bases and J by 6 bases, 7 bases remained unmatched. The CDR3 DNA reads as TGCAGCGTTGGAGGGACAGGGAAAGTCGAGCAGTACTTC. It specifies CSVGGTGKVEQYF.

The chain combines TRBV7-9 with TRBJ2-3, with 8 bases aligning to TRBD2. The CDR3 sequence is 16 residues long. The germline gives CDR1 SEHNR, CDR2 FQNEAQ (reference sequence). V lost 5 bases, J lost 4 bases, and 11 bases stayed unmatched. CDR3 nucleotide sequence: TGTGCCAGCAGCCAAGGAGGAGCGGGGGTGTCAGATACGCAGTATTTT. It specifies CASSQGGAGVSDTQYF.

This clone has only a few counts. Here the CDR3 DNA reads TGTGCCAGCAGGAGCGGGGCCCTCCCACACCAGTACTTC. It encodes CASRSGALPHQYF. The chain employs TRBV6-5 and TRBJ2-7; 7 bases line up with TRBD2. J lost 10 bases, V lost 6 bases, and 12 bases had no gene match. Germline loops: CDR1 MNHEY, CDR2 SVGAGI. The CDR3 spans 13 residues.

In regard to this clone: One junction end does not reproduce the germline sequence, and a read error may be involved. J is TRBJ2-3 and V is TRBV11-2, with D tentatively TRBD2 (5 bases). Germline V gives CDR1 SGHAT, CDR2 FQNNGV. The CDR3 is made up of 20 amino acids. For the CDR3, the DNA is TGTGCCAGCAGCCTAGACCCATTGGGCCCACTAGGGCGGGCCACAGATACGCAGTATTTT. It is translated as CASSLDPLGPLGRATDTQYF.

The chain combines TRBV4-2 with TRBJ2-3, with D unclear. The germline V gene encodes CDR1 LGHNA and CDR2 YNFKEQ. The V gene lost 1 base and the J gene lost 2 bases, with 13 bases spanning the gap. This CDR3 has 16 amino acids. The CDR3 sequence: CASSQGSSSNTDTQYF. DNA of the CDR3: TGTGCCAGCAGCCAAGGGAGTTCTTCTAACACAGATACGCAGTATTTT.

In the case of this clone: The junction does not match germline at one end; this may be a read error. The chain is built from TRBV7-7 and TRBJ2-5; D ambiguous. CDR1 is SSHAT, CDR2 FNYEAQ, per germline (reference sequence). The CDR3 totals 13 residues. CDR3 sequence (DNA): TGTGCTAGCAGCCCTGGTCGGTCAGAGACCCAGTACTTC. Translation gives CASSPGRSETQYF.

The chain uses TRBV18 and TRBJ2-1; 10 nucleotides align to TRBD1. Germline V gene sequence: CDR1 KGHSH, CDR2 LQKENI. V shed 2 bases, J shed 8 bases, and the junction held 6 bases outside the gene matches. This CDR3 has 15 amino acids. In DNA form, the CDR3 reads TGTGCCAGCTCACCAATTTGGGACAGGGGCGATGAGCAGTTCTTC. Translation: CASSPIWDRGDEQFF.

This clone came up a few times. CDR3 nucleotide sequence: TGTGCCTGGAGTGTACGGGGACTTCGCACTGAAGCTTTCTTT. It encodes CAWSVRGLRTEAFF. The genes are TRBV30 and TRBJ1-1, with TRBD1 as a possible D gene (5 bases). CDR1 is GTSNPN, CDR2 SVGIG, per germline (reference sequence). The CDR3 consists of 14 residues. Trimming removed 0 bases at V and 4 bases at J, with 12 bases between.

This chain joins TRBV6-1 and TRBJ1-5; D possibly corresponds to TRBD1 (5 bases). Germline V gene sequence: CDR1 MNHNS, CDR2 SASEGT. Deletions cut 3 bases from V and 3 bases from J, with 9 bases between. The CDR3 sequence is 14 residues long. The DNA for the CDR3 is TGTGCCAGCAGTGATGCAGGGTTCAATCAGCCCCAGCATTTT. Its translation is CASSDAGFNQPQHF.

The chain carries TRBV5-4 and TRBJ2-1; 11 bases are shared with TRBD1. The CDR3 length is 15 residues. In germline, CDR1 is SGHNT, CDR2 YYREEE (reference sequence). The ends lost 5 bases at V and 9 bases at J; junction bases unmatched: 10. The CDR3 region is CASSSGTGGAGEQFF. Here the CDR3 DNA reads TGTGCCAGCAGTTCCGGGACAGGGGGGGCAGGTGAGCAGTTCTTC.

This rearrangement joins TRBV6-5 to TRBJ2-7, with D tentatively TRBD1 (6 bases). V lost 6 bases, J lost 3 bases, and 12 bases lay in between. The CDR3 totals 13 residues. The germline V gene encodes CDR1 MNHEY and CDR2 SVGAGI. In nucleotides, the CDR3 is TGTGCCAGCAGGCCCGGACAGCTCTACGAGCAGTACTTC. Translating it yields CASRPGQLYEQYF.

The chain has TRBV5-4 and TRBJ1-1; no clear D. The V end was cut by 0 bases, the J end by 0 bases, with 3 bases between. The germline gives CDR1 SGHNT, CDR2 YYREEE (reference sequence). The CDR3 spans 13 residues. Here the CDR3 reads CASSLAVNTEAFF. CDR3 sequence (DNA): TGTGCCAGCAGCTTGGCCGTGAACACTGAAGCTTTCTTT.

This clone came up a few times. This rearrangement joins TRBV18 to TRBJ1-3; D remains unclear. The CDR3 length is 13 residues. Germline V gene lookup returns CDR1 KGHSH and CDR2 LQKENI. Deletions cut 3 bases from V and 1 base from J, with 4 bases between. This CDR3 is CASSPRSGNTIYF. The CDR3 DNA sequence: TGTGCCAGCTCACCGAGATCTGGAAACACCATATATTTT.

The chain combines TRBV6-1 with TRBJ1-4, with TRBD1 identical over 9 bases. The V gene end was trimmed by 6 bases and the J gene end by 7 bases; junction bases not matched to a gene: 6. The CDR3 spans 14 residues. Germline CDR1 reads MNHNS; CDR2 reads SASEGT. The CDR3 DNA follows: TGTGCCAGCAGGGGAGGGACAGGGAGTGAAAAACTGTTTTTT. Translated, it gives CASRGGTGSEKLFF.

The V call is TRBV7-6, the J call TRBJ2-1; 9 nucleotides align to TRBD2. Germline CDR1 and CDR2: SGHVS and FNYEAQ. The CDR3 totals 18 residues. V trimming: 3 bases; J trimming: 6 bases; junction bases outside the gene matches: 15. CDR3 bases: TGTGCCAGCAGCTTGGTGGGTAGCGGGAGTCCTCCTAGCAATGAGCAGTTCTTC. Encoded protein: CASSLVGSGSPPSNEQFF.

V gene TRBV7-3 combines with J gene TRBJ2-1; 9 bases fit TRBD2. The CDR3 spans 16 residues. J gave up 9 bases and V 2 bases, and 11 bases lay outside the gene matches. Looked up from germline, CDR1 is SGHTA and CDR2 is FQGTGA. CDR3 amino acids: CASSLPLRGGASEQFF. The CDR3, as DNA: TGTGCCAGCAGCTTACCCCTTCGCGGGGGGGCTAGTGAGCAGTTCTTC.

The sample holds one count of this clone. The chain employs TRBV9 and TRBJ2-1; TRBD2 matches at 13 bases. The CDR3 is 16 residues long. V lost 3 bases to trimming and J lost 5 bases; unmatched junction nucleotides: 5. Germline lookup yields CDR1 SGDLS and CDR2 YYNGEE. CDR3 protein: CASSGAGTSGNNEQFF. The CDR3 nucleotides are TGTGCCAGCAGCGGAGCCGGGACTAGCGGGAACAATGAGCAGTTCTTC. Based on the CDR3 plus reference TRBV9 and TRBJ2-1, the full variable domain is DSGVTQTPKHLITATGQRVTLRCSPRSGDLSVYWYQQSLDQGLQFLIQYYNGEERAKGNILERFSAQQFPDLHSELNLSSLELGDSALYFCASSGAGTSGNNEQFFGPGTRLTVL.

This sequence joins TRBV5-1 and TRBJ1-2; D unclear. Trimming cost V 5 bases and J 3 bases, with 14 bases left between them. CDR3 length: 14 residues. Germline V gives CDR1 SGHRS, CDR2 YFSETQ. This CDR3 is CASRESGSHYGYTF. The CDR3 DNA reads as TGCGCCAGCAGGGAATCGGGGTCCCACTATGGCTACACCTTC.

The rearrangement uses TRBV30 and TRBJ1-5; D uncertain. The CDR3 consists of 14 residues. CDR1 is GTSNPN, CDR2 SVGIG, per germline (reference sequence). V lost 2 bases and J lost 7, with 15 bases in between. CDR3 bases: TGTGCCTGGAGTACATCCTCCACAGTGCAGCCCCAGCATTTT. It yields the protein CAWSTSSTVQPQHF.

The CDR3 bases are TGCGCCAGCAGCTCGGTGTCCTACGAGCAGTACTTC. Its translation: CASSSVSYEQYF. The V gene is TRBV5-1, the J gene TRBJ2-7; D gene unclear. The CDR3 is 12 amino acids. The V end lost 3 bases, the J end lost 1 base, and 5 bases lay between the germline ends. Germline CDR1 and CDR2: SGHRS and YFSETQ.

The genes are TRBV5-8 and TRBJ2-6; 9 bases align to TRBD1. The CDR3 runs 17 residues. Germline trimming cut 6 bases from V and 1 base from J; bases unmatched to any gene: 8. Germline V gene data show CDR1 as SGHTS and CDR2 as YDEGEE. The CDR3, as DNA: TGTGCCAGCAACAGGGCGACAGGGGGATCTGGGGCCAACGTCCTGACTTTC. Translation: CASNRATGGSGANVLTF.

The CDR3, as DNA: TGTGCCACCAGGGGGACAGGGAACCAAGAGACCCAGTACTTC. Protein sequence: CATRGTGNQETQYF. The V gene is TRBV15, the J gene TRBJ2-5; 9 bases fit TRBD1. Germline V gives CDR1 LNHNV, CDR2 YYDKDF (reference sequence). V lost 6 bases and J lost 0; bases outside the gene matches: 2. There are 14 residues in the CDR3. Full variable domain (rest looked up from reference TRBV15 and TRBJ2-5): DAMVIQNPRYQVTQFGKPVTLSCSQTLNHNVMYWYQQKSSQAPKLLFHYYDKDFNNEADTPDNFQSRRPNTSFCFLDIRSPGLGDTAMYLCATRGTGNQETQYFGPGTRLLVL.

This clone appeared a few times. This sequence joins TRBV28 and TRBJ1-2; TRBD1 matches 7 bases. V shed 2 bases and J 4 bases; nucleotides not matched to a gene: 1. Germline loops: CDR1 MDHEN, CDR2 SYDVKM. The CDR3 extends over 13 amino acids. In DNA form, the CDR3 reads TGTGCCAGCAGTTTACACAGGGGCTATGGCTACACCTTC. Its protein is CASSLHRGYGYTF.

This clone occurred a few times. The gene calls are TRBV6-1 and TRBJ2-7; D is possibly TRBD1 (5 bases). The CDR3 sequence is 12 residues long. CDR1 and CDR2 (germline): MNHNS, SASEGT. The V and J ends lost 7 bases and 2 bases respectively, with 9 bases between them. CDR3 sequence: CASKGHAYEQYF. The CDR3 nucleotides are TGTGCCAGCAAAGGACATGCCTACGAGCAGTACTTC.

V gene TRBV25-1 combines with J gene TRBJ2-1; D gene ambiguous. This CDR3 spans 12 amino acids. Germline V CDR1 and CDR2: MGHDK, SYGVNS. V was trimmed by 1 base and J by 6 bases, leaving 4 bases between them. The CDR3: CASSESVNEQFF. CDR3 sequence (DNA): TGTGCCAGCAGTGAATCCGTCAATGAGCAGTTCTTC.

The chain joins TRBV11-3 to TRBJ2-5, with TRBD2 matching over 11 bases. The CDR3 consists of 17 residues. With 1 base clipped from V and 2 bases from J, the junction kept 6 bases outside the gene matches. Germline lookup yields CDR1 SGHNT and CDR2 YENEEA. The CDR3 sequence is CASSLGGTSGGQETQYF. The CDR3 nucleotides read TGTGCCAGCAGCTTAGGCGGGACTAGCGGAGGGCAAGAGACCCAGTACTTC.

The rearrangement uses TRBV28 and TRBJ1-1; the D gene is possibly TRBD1 (6 bases). The CDR3 totals 12 residues. CDR1 and CDR2 from the germline V gene are MDHEN and SYDVKM. Trimming took 4 bases from V and 7 from J, leaving 10 bases between them. The CDR3, as DNA: TGTGCCAGCAGTTGGACAGACTTTGAAGCTTTCTTT. Its translation: CASSWTDFEAFF.

The chain employs TRBV27 and TRBJ1-5; unclear D gene. Trimming left V 2 bases short and J 2 bases short, with 4 bases between. This CDR3 is 13 amino acids long. Germline CDR1 MNHEY, CDR2 SMNVEV (reference sequence). CDR3 nucleotide sequence: TGTGCCAGCAGTTTAGCGCGCAATCAGCCCCAGCATTTT. Amino acid sequence: CASSLARNQPQHF.

The CDR3 nucleotides read TGTGCCAGCAGCAACGACAGGGTTGGTGGCTACACCTTC. As protein: CASSNDRVGGYTF. V and J are TRBV7-2 and TRBJ1-2, with 7 positions matching TRBD1. The V gene end was trimmed by 5 bases and the J gene end by 7 bases; junction bases not matched to a gene: 7. The germline V gene has CDR1 SGHTA and CDR2 FQGNSA. The CDR3 is made up of 13 amino acids.